This T cell receptor (beta chain) was sequenced in a study of cytomegalovirus exposure and HLA in healthy donors (dated by TCRdb to 2016 to 2017). Describing the broader study: An earlier analysis of roughly 500 of the donors reported about 280 Gb of sequence data and roughly 120 million unique TCR beta sequences obtained from about 180 million T cells. Among 300 to 500 genotyped donors of the cohort, an average of about 240,000 unique TCR beta nucleotide sequences was sequenced per donor, of which roughly 18% were non-productive. The study profiled the T cell repertoires of fewer than 850 subjects by immunosequencing and related them to cytomegalovirus serostatus. Of the approximately 370 genotyped donors, 70% to 90% were placed in the genetic ancestry cluster associated with self-reported Caucasian donors. The study aimed to test whether cataloging public T cell receptors could reveal signatures of past pathogen exposure. A later analysis re-examined previously published TCR beta repertoires from 610 or so donors and added high-resolution HLA genotyping to investigate patterns of TCR occurrence. Roughly 310 gigabases of sequencing data and tens of millions of unique TCR sequences were included in an early release covering about 700 HLA-typed donors. The later analysis used no new phenotypic data to find candidate immune exposures, relying instead on TCR beta sequences and their occurrence across donors. The study combined high-throughput TCR immunosequencing, statistical association of individual TCRs with disease status, and machine learning to predict cytomegalovirus infection status. Several DR-DQ haplotypes were treated as single units for association and clustering because of strong linkage in the cohort. All discovery cohort repertoires had been generated on a single sequencing platform. A later genetic analysis used genome-wide SNP genotypes for about three fifths of the 666 donors, treating that subset as a discovery cohort. Besides the first cohort of roughly 640 subjects, a separate validation cohort made up of over a hundred different subjects was used. HLA typing covered class I and class II loci at four-digit resolution. Alongside the repertoire data, information on donor age, sex, ethnicity and CMV serostatus was compiled. In an earlier analysis of 587 of the donors, high-throughput TCR beta sequencing was used to judge whether each TCR beta V gene segment behaved as functional or pseudogenic. The number of donors typed differed by locus, with roughly 620-630 for A, B, C, DRB1 and DQB1, around 520 for DQA1, nearly 610 for DPA1, and some 440 for DPB1. The paper's findings and limits, for the study overall: A cluster of highly shared sequence variants was judged likely to be a technical artifact of the sequencing pipeline. According to a later genetic analysis, donors in an Asian-associated ancestry cluster had fewer N-insertions in productive TCRs than the roughly 660-donor mean. A further reported finding was that TCR beta sequences accurately predicted the HLA-A and HLA-B alleles for most subjects in the first cohort. This cohort had only TCR beta chains sequenced, and the lack of alpha or paired-chain data limited which features could be detected. Cytomegalovirus status was reported to be diagnosed by the classifier with high specificity and sensitivity in both the original and validation cohorts. The authors suggested that the approach could potentially be extended to other disease states and immunological phenotypes. The study listed 164 TCR beta chains as associated with cytomegalovirus. Across donors, most TCR sequences were observed very rarely, whereas some public TCRs were present in many individuals. Strong co-occurrence of HLA alleles, especially DR and DQ, made assigning TCR associations to individual alleles difficult. In a later analysis, some 17,000 TCR beta sequences were associated with specific HLA alleles at a false discovery rate of 0.05. Three of the identified cytomegalovirus-associated TCR beta chains were confirmed in vitro to be specific for cytomegalovirus antigens. In a later analysis, HLA-associated TCR beta chains were found to be more clonally expanded and to have lower generation probabilities than equally common non-associated chains. According to a later analysis, TCR association rates differed among HLA loci, with DRB1 alleles showing the most associated TCRs and HLA-C alleles showing the fewest. The presence/absence analyses assumed that sequencing depth was roughly uniform across donors, and that assumption may not be true. Because some donors lacked HLA typing at each locus, the association tests relied only on the typed subset. In a later genetic analysis, a missense DCLRE1C variant was associated with V-gene and J-gene trimming of TCR beta chains, and the association was replicated in an independent cohort. Some IMGT-functional V segments, including TRBV6-2 and TRBV6-3, could not be distinguished by the 87-base-pair reads and were therefore excluded. In an earlier analysis of under 600 of the donors, most TCR beta V segments were observed in productive rearrangements about 87% or about 30% of the time, broadly matching IMGT annotations. For the cohort, immune exposure information was limited to CMV serostatus. Because counts were too low, more than 15 rarely observed V segments, including chromosome 9 orphons, were excluded from the earlier analysis of a few hundred of the donors. According to a later analysis, parvovirus B19, influenza, CMV and Epstein-Barr virus appeared linked to several top co-occurrence clusters. In a later analysis, most CMV-associated TCR beta chains were found to appear HLA-restricted, with HLA associations seemingly driven largely by CMV exposure. Correlated functional status among segregating V segments might reflect linkage disequilibrium, but an unknown experimental factor could not be ruled out.

To prepare the library, the immunoSEQ multiplex PCR assay was applied. For the multiplex PCR, a mixture combining 60 forward primers for TCR Vbeta segments and 13 reverse primers for TCR Jbeta segments was used. A multiplex PCR assay on genomic DNA amplified the CDR3 region of rearranged TCR beta genes. On the Illumina HiSeq System, the amplified TCR beta libraries were sequenced as 87-base-pair reads. On the authors' methods: Across the 666 repertoires, a later analysis counted 75 million to 90 million unique TCR beta chains, around 11 million of which were shared by at least two donors. Raw reads were error-corrected and collapsed into unique sequences with a nearest-neighbor algorithm that merged closely related sequences to remove PCR and sequencing errors. To assign V, D and J gene segments, CDR3 sequences were aligned to IMGT reference sequences. For a sequence to be retained, a match of at least six nucleotides was required to both a V gene segment and a J gene segment. Rearrangements were classified as productive when the CDR3 lacked stop codons and remained in frame with V and J, and all other rearrangements were classified as non-productive. CDR3 was defined by IMGT convention, running from the second conserved V-encoded cysteine to the conserved J-encoded phenylalanine. In an earlier analysis of approximately 500 of the donors, sequences lacking an unambiguous match to a single V gene segment were excluded. An earlier analysis of fewer than 650 of the donors classified V segments as functional when productive rearrangements were above 56.7% and as segregating when the standard deviation between donors was above 5%. A statistical classification framework was built for diagnosing cytomegalovirus status from the catalog of TCR beta chain sequences. A later analysis assigned V and J genes by comparing TCR nucleotide sequences with IMGT/GENE-DB human TR gene sequences. The TCRdist pipeline was used in a later analysis to assign CDR3 sequences and most-parsimonious VDJ recombination scenarios. In a later analysis, each TCR beta chain was defined by its CDR3 amino acid sequence together with its V-gene family, and reads without a unique V-gene family were excluded. A later analysis removed several hundred highly shared, low-generation-probability nucleotide sequences to deal with suspected cross-contamination and a sequencing artifact. In a later analysis, a clonal expansion index for each public chain was calculated from normalized within-repertoire ranks of inferred template counts. A later analysis computed generation probabilities with a VDJ recombination model fitted to out-of-frame rearrangements, and checked the results against IGoR. In a later analysis, TCR-TCR, TCR-HLA and TCR-CMV co-occurrence was scored with hypergeometric tests, and a repertoire-size bias correction was applied to TCR pairs. False discovery rates were estimated in a later analysis by permuting HLA or CMV assignments 20 times. In a later analysis, co-occurring TCRs were grouped with DBSCAN, and TCRdist sequence similarity was added when clustering was performed within HLA-allele-positive subsets. Repertoires with fewer than 30,000 or more than 120,000 public chains, plus five repertoires with anomalous nucleotide sharing, were excluded from co-occurrence clustering. TCRdb provides this immuneACCESS table in a form limited to in-frame rearrangements. Some clones are lacking; in checked studies, under half of them reflect an unresolved V gene, and why the rest are absent is not known. V and J calls plus clone size are reproduced from that table; the DNA served to infer D and trimming. This sample holds 100,000 to 150,000 clones; 78% were observed only once. The ten most abundant clones make up 11% of the sample.

V has 4 bases trimmed and J has 2 bases trimmed; junction bases matching no gene number 10. As encoded in the germline V gene, CDR1 is SGHAT while CDR2 is FQNNGV. Counted from cysteine to phenylalanine, this CDR3 has 17 amino acids. The sequence is cut down to CDR3 DNA, 51 bases in frame from base 1. The cohort comprised some 680 healthy bone marrow donors. Cohort members were all nominally healthy when sampled, although unrecorded immune exposures were likely present. The donor was CMV seropositive and belonged to the group of over 250 seropositive cohort members. Every donor gave a peripheral blood sample, and the peripheral blood mononuclear cells from that sample were used for TCR beta sequencing. Genomic DNA extraction from the blood cell samples was performed with the Qiagen DNeasy Blood Extraction Kit. As for this clone: Its binding antigen is unknown. No qualities accompany the bases; no much larger clone lies one base away.

Sequencing used PBMCs. Recombination linked TRBV11-2 to TRBJ2-2, and 7 junctional nucleotides match TRBD1. The TCR was taken from a man aged 30-40 years in good health and CMV-seropositive. The CDR3 region reads CASSYPLDRANTGELFF. The nucleotides read TGTGCCAGCAGCTACCCACTAGACAGGGCCAACACCGGGGAGCTGTTTTTT. With the portions outside the CDR3 filled from the reference TRBV11-2 and TRBJ2-2 genes, the complete variable region becomes EAGVAQSPRYKIIEKRQSVAFWCNPISGHATLYWYQQILGQGPKLLIQFQNNGVVDDSQLPKDRFSAERLKGVDSTLKIQPAKLEDSAVYLCASSYPLDRANTGELFFGEGSRLTVL.